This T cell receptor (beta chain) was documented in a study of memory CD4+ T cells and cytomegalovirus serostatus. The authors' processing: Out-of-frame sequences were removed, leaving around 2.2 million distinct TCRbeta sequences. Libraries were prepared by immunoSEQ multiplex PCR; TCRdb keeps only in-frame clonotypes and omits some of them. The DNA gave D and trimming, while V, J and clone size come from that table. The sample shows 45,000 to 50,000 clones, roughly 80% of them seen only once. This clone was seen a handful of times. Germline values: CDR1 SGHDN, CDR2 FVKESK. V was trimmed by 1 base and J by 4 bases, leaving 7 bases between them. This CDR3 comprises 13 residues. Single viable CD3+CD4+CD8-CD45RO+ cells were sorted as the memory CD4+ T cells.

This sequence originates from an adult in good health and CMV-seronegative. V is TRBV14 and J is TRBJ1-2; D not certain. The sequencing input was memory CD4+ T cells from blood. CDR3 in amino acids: CASSQGEFYGYTF. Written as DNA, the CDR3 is TGTGCCAGCAGCCAAGGGGAGTTCTATGGCTACACCTTC.